This TCR beta chain was identified in a study of T cell responses to AZD1222 COVID-19 vaccine. Using immunoSEQ multiplex PCR, the repertoire was profiled, and TCRdb retains in-frame clones only, with some absent. Of about 180,000 clones listed, 75% to 90% are singletons. Germline assignment: CDR1 ENHRY and CDR2 SYGVKD. The V gene lost 2 bases and the J gene lost 0 bases, with 10 bases spanning the gap. This CDR3 is built from 15 residues. The count of this clone is one. What it recognizes is unknown. Study results and limitations: Just a handful of people given AZD1222 tested seropositive at baseline.

The chain has TRBV10-3 and TRBJ1-1; D is uncertain. This TCR derives from an adult who received the MenACWY meningococcal vaccine as a control. This specimen was peripheral blood, taken 28 days after the second dose of the MenACWY control vaccine. CDR3 DNA sequence: TGTGCCATCAGTGAGGATCCGCCCATGAACACTGAAGCTTTCTTT. Protein sequence: CAISEDPPMNTEAFF.